Listed below are T cell receptor beta chains from one sample, sequenced in a study of blood T cell repertoires in COVID-19. TCRdb's table, derived via immunoSEQ multiplex PCR, lists solely in-frame clones and lacks some. The sample lists roughly 300,000 clones; about 86% were seen once. Sequenced material: peripheral blood. Receptors were obtained from a woman aged 55-70 years with active or convalescent COVID-19. CDR3s include the opening cysteine and the closing phenylalanine or tryptophan. The D gene is left open where the match is weak. Clone size is given for some rows only: seen once, a few or many times, or a class if the clone is expanded.

J | size | V | D | CDR3 | DNA
TRBJ1-6 | - | TRBV18 | TRBD1 | CASSPRTGGNSPLHF | TGTGCCAGCTCACCACGGACAGGAGGGAATTCACCCCTCCACTTT
TRBJ2-1 | - | TRBV27 | - | CASTVFPGDYNEQFF | TGTGCCAGCACCGTCTTCCCCGGGGACTACAATGAGCAGTTCTTC
TRBJ2-1 | once | TRBV27 | TRBD2 | CASTLSSGGASEQFF | TGTGCCAGCACCCTATCTAGCGGGGGGGCTAGTGAGCAGTTCTTC
TRBJ2-3 | few | TRBV6-4 | - | CASGEPGSSTDTQYF | TGTGCCAGCGGAGAACCGGGTTCCTCCACAGATACGCAGTATTTT
TRBJ1-2 | - | TRBV27 | - | CASSPSYGGGYGYTF | TGTGCCAGCAGTCCGTCTTATGGGGGGGGCTATGGCTACACCTTC
TRBJ2-1 | - | TRBV14 | - | CASSQGSSYNEQFF | TGTGCCAGCAGCCAGGGGAGCTCCTACAATGAGCAGTTCTTC
TRBJ2-1 | - | TRBV6-2/TRBV6-3 | TRBD2 | CASSGTGTSGGLDEQFF | TGTGCCAGCAGCGGGACCGGGACTAGCGGGGGGCTGGATGAGCAGTTCTTC
TRBJ1-5 | - | TRBV6-1 | TRBD1 | CASSEKDRANQPQHF | TGTGCCAGCAGTGAAAAGGACAGGGCTAATCAGCCCCAGCATTTT
TRBJ1-1 | - | TRBV12-3/TRBV12-4 | TRBD1 | CASSRGMNTEAFF | TGTGCCAGCAGCAGGGGGATGAACACTGAAGCTTTCTTT
TRBJ1-5 | - | TRBV7-9 | TRBD1 | CASSPQGNQPQHF | TGTGCCAGCAGCCCACAGGGGAACCAGCCCCAGCATTTT
TRBJ2-7 | - | TRBV7-9 | TRBD1 | CASNRPGQGDYEQYF | TGTGCCAGCAACCGCCCGGGACAGGGGGATTACGAGCAGTACTTC
TRBJ2-1 | - | TRBV10-3 | - | CAISETLSYNEQFF | TGTGCCATCAGTGAGACTCTTTCCTACAATGAGCAGTTCTTC
TRBJ2-3 | once | TRBV5-1 | - | CASSPEASLSDTQYF | TGCGCCAGCAGCCCAGAGGCTAGCCTCTCAGATACGCAGTATTTT
TRBJ1-3 | - | TRBV7-9 | - | CASSAWADLDSGNTIYF | TGTGCCAGCAGCGCGTGGGCGGACTTAGACTCTGGAAACACCATATATTTT
TRBJ1-3 | few | TRBV7-2 | TRBD1 | CASSSYPGQGGNTIYF | TGTGCCAGCAGCTCTTACCCGGGACAGGGTGGAAACACCATATATTTT
TRBJ1-1 | - | TRBV29-1 | TRBD1 | CSVERDRAVTEAFF | TGCAGCGTGGAGAGGGACAGGGCGGTAACTGAAGCTTTCTTT
TRBJ1-2 | - | TRBV7-9 | TRBD1 | CASSSLDREDYGYTF | TGTGCCAGCAGCTCTTTGGACAGGGAAGACTATGGCTACACCTTC
TRBJ1-1 | - | TRBV9 | - | CASSGAGGNTEAFF | TGTGCCAGCAGCGGCGCCGGAGGGAACACTGAAGCTTTCTTT
TRBJ2-3 | - | TRBV5-1 | TRBD2 | CASSVAGGRGTDTQYF | TGCGCCAGCAGCGTAGCGGGGGGGCGGGGCACAGATACGCAGTATTTT
TRBJ1-6 | few | TRBV30 | - | CAWTAQGRSPLHF | TGTGCCTGGACCGCACAGGGCCGATCACCCCTCCACTTT
TRBJ2-7 | - | TRBV14 | - | CASSQGGLGYEQYF | TGTGCCAGCAGCCAAGGGGGGCTGGGCTACGAGCAGTACTTC
TRBJ1-4 | once | TRBV5-1 | - | CASSRQSANEKLFF | TGCGCCAGCAGCCGACAGTCGGCTAATGAAAAACTGTTTTTT
TRBJ2-5 | - | TRBV12-3/TRBV12-4 | - | CASSSNGGETQYF | TGTGCCAGCAGTTCAAATGGAGGGGAGACCCAGTACTTC
TRBJ1-4 | - | TRBV9 | - | CASSEGLLPQLFF | TGTGCCAGCAGCGAGGGACTCCTACCCCAACTGTTTTTT
TRBJ1-6 | once | TRBV29-1 | TRBD1 | CSTQTGVNSPLHF | TGCAGCACCCAGACAGGGGTTAATTCACCCCTCCACTTT
TRBJ1-1 | - | TRBV2 | - | CASSQGSNTEAFF | TGTGCCAGCAGCCAGGGATCGAACACTGAAGCTTTCTTT
TRBJ2-2 | - | TRBV9 | TRBD2 | CASSMTSGGLERELFF | TGTGCCAGCAGCATGACTAGCGGGGGTCTCGAAAGGGAGCTGTTTTTT
TRBJ1-5 | - | TRBV10-3 | TRBD1 | CAISPDRGGNQPQHF | TGTGCCATCAGTCCCGACAGGGGTGGCAATCAGCCCCAGCATTTT
TRBJ1-1 | once | TRBV18 | - | CASSPFPSPGNTEAFF | TGTGCCAGCTCACCTTTCCCCAGTCCGGGTAACACTGAAGCTTTCTTT
TRBJ2-3 | - | TRBV7-2 | TRBD2 | CASSLVRSSGGDTQYF | TGTGCCAGCAGCTTAGTGAGGAGTAGCGGGGGCGATACGCAGTATTTT
TRBJ2-3 | - | TRBV9 | TRBD2 | CASSAPSGIYTDTQYF | TGTGCCAGCAGCGCCCCTAGCGGGATATACACAGATACGCAGTATTTT
TRBJ1-1 | - | TRBV2 | - | CASTDGMNTEAFF | TGTGCCAGCACCGACGGGATGAACACTGAAGCTTTCTTT
TRBJ1-1 | - | TRBV7-9 | - | CASSSRGGNTEAFF | TGTGCCAGCAGCTCGCGAGGGGGGAACACTGAAGCTTTCTTT
TRBJ1-1 | - | TRBV5-5 | - | CASSLDRANTEAFF | TGTGCCAGCAGCTTGGACAGGGCGAACACTGAAGCTTTCTTT
TRBJ1-1 | - | TRBV6-5 | TRBD1 | CASRLTGAVKAEAFF | TGTGCCAGCAGATTGACAGGGGCTGTGAAGGCTGAAGCTTTCTTT
TRBJ2-3 | - | TRBV7-3 | - | CASSLMPDTDTQYF | TGTGCCAGCAGCTTAATGCCAGACACAGATACGCAGTATTTT
TRBJ2-7 | - | TRBV7-2 | TRBD2 | CASTPSGGLAYEQYF | TGTGCCAGCACCCCTAGCGGGGGGTTAGCCTACGAGCAGTACTTC
TRBJ2-1 | - | TRBV3-1/TRBV3-2 | - | CASSQGSGDNEQFF | TGTGCCAGCAGCCAAGGCTCCGGGGACAATGAGCAGTTCTTC
TRBJ1-5 | - | TRBV2 | TRBD1 | CASSQTGNNQPQHF | TGTGCCAGCAGCCAGACAGGGAATAATCAGCCCCAGCATTTT
TRBJ2-2 | few | TRBV5-6 | TRBD1 | CASSFNRGPTGELFF | TGTGCCAGCAGCTTCAATAGGGGGCCTACCGGGGAGCTGTTTTTT
TRBJ1-2 | - | TRBV30 | TRBD1 | CALPGQGLDYGYTF | TGTGCCTTACCGGGACAGGGATTGGACTATGGCTACACCTTC
TRBJ2-5 | - | TRBV15 | - | CATSRGGLTQETQYF | TGTGCCACCAGCAGGGGGGGACTGACGCAAGAGACCCAGTACTTC
TRBJ1-6 | - | TRBV12-3/TRBV12-4 | TRBD1 | CASRTGDAPLHF | TGTGCCAGCAGGACAGGGGACGCACCCCTCCACTTT